This T cell receptor beta chain comes out of a study of cytotoxic CD8 clonotypes in ibrutinib-treated CLL. Study-wide points: Clonality, elevated at ibrutinib response, dropped back toward baseline at progression. Exceeding age-matched healthy donors, baseline clonality also tracked the counts of circulating CD8+ T cells.

On this clone itself: Its matching antigen is unknown.

Libraries were prepared by immunoSEQ multiplex PCR; TCRdb keeps only in-frame clonotypes and omits some of them. This sample yields some 200,000 clones, of which 60% to 80% are seen a single time; approximately 5.9% belongs to the top ten. The TCR sequence derives from a human donor with chronic lymphocytic leukemia. The specimen was PBMCs, collected after 12 months of ibrutinib treatment.

Here the CDR3 DNA reads TGTGCCAGCAGCCAAGCCAAGGGTTCCTACGAGCAGTACTTC. As protein: CASSQAKGSYEQYF. The chain links TRBV4-2 to TRBJ2-7; D gene ambiguous. CDR1 LGHNA and CDR2 YNFKEQ come from the germline V gene. V lost 1 base and J lost 1, with 8 bases in between. The CDR3 extends over 14 amino acids.